These 26 T cell receptor beta chains came from one sample sequenced in a study of blood T cell repertoires in COVID-19. TCRdb's copy holds only in-frame clones and misses some; the assay was immunoSEQ multiplex PCR. The table includes 240,000 or so clones, 82% detected once. Sequencing was performed on peripheral blood. These receptors were obtained from a woman aged 18-29 years with acute or convalescent COVID-19.

The J gene is TRBJ2-5, the V gene TRBV5-6, with 13 positions matching TRBD2. V was pared by 4 bases and J by 3 bases, with 6 bases of the junction left unmatched. In germline, CDR1 is SGHDT, CDR2 YYEEEE. There are 16 residues in the CDR3. The CDR3 spells CASSPGLAGVEETQYF. The DNA of the CDR3 is TGTGCCAGCAGCCCCGGACTAGCGGGAGTAGAAGAGACCCAGTACTTC.

The chain links TRBV4-3 to TRBJ2-3; 11 bases are a match to TRBD1. The CDR3 covers 17 residues. Germline loops: CDR1 LGHNA, CDR2 YSLEER. The V segment lost 2 bases and the J segment 5 bases; nucleotides outside the gene matches: 9. The CDR3 region is CASSQRIRDRGIDTQYF. CDR3 in DNA: TGCGCCAGCAGCCAAAGGATCCGGGACAGGGGGATAGATACGCAGTATTTT.

In its sample, this clone was seen a few times. This rearrangement joins TRBV5-6 to TRBJ1-5, with TRBD1 matching 7 bases. This CDR3 is built from 14 residues. CDR1 is SGHDT, CDR2 YYEEEE, per germline. The V and J ends lost 1 base and 6 bases, in that order; junction bases with no gene match: 4. This chain's CDR3 is CASSLSGTVQPQHF. For the CDR3, the DNA is TGTGCCAGCAGCTTGTCCGGGACAGTTCAGCCCCAGCATTTT.

The chain carries TRBV7-9 and TRBJ2-1; D unclear. Trimming took 2 bases from V and 6 from J, leaving 5 bases between them. The CDR3 spans 12 residues. Germline V gives CDR1 SEHNR, CDR2 FQNEAQ (reference sequence). CDR3 in amino acids: CASSLSGNEQFF. The CDR3 region has the DNA TGTGCCAGCAGCTTATCAGGCAATGAGCAGTTCTTC. Full variable domain (rest looked up from reference TRBV7-9 and TRBJ2-1): DTGVSQNPRHKITKRGQNVTFRCDPISEHNRLYWYRQTLGQGPEFLTYFQNEAQLEKSRLLSDRFSAERPKGSFSTLEIQRTEQGDSAMYLCASSLSGNEQFFGPGTRLTVL.

The chain joins TRBV7-3 to TRBJ1-1; tentative D call: TRBD1 (5 bases). The germline V and J ends were trimmed by 3 bases and 1 base, with 9 bases remaining between them. Germline V gene sequence: CDR1 SGHTA, CDR2 FQGTGA. CDR3 length: 14 amino acids. CDR3 sequence (DNA): TGTGCCAGCAGCTTCAGGGTCAAGAACACTGAAGCTTTCTTT. Protein product: CASSFRVKNTEAFF.

V gene TRBV6-2 or TRBV6-3 combines with J gene TRBJ2-3; possibly TRBD2 for D (5 bases). The V gene lost 5 bases and the J gene lost 0 bases, with 12 bases spanning the gap. The CDR3 contains 15 residues. Germline CDR1 and CDR2: MNHEY and SVGEGT. Here the CDR3 reads CASSNSGLSTDTQYF. The DNA for the CDR3 is TGTGCCAGCAGTAACAGCGGTCTAAGCACAGATACGCAGTATTTT.

The gene calls are TRBV12-3 or TRBV12-4 and TRBJ2-5, with a tentative D call TRBD2 (5 bases). The V gene lost 5 bases and the J gene lost 3 bases, with 10 bases spanning the gap. CDR3 length: 13 residues. Here the CDR3 DNA reads TGTGCCAGCAGTCTAACTAGGAAAGAGACCCAGTACTTC. This translates into CASSLTRKETQYF.

The V gene is TRBV7-2, the J gene TRBJ2-5; perhaps TRBD2 as D (6 bases). The ends were cut back, 1 base at V and 3 bases at J, with 9 bases in the middle. Per the germline V gene, CDR1 is SGHTA and CDR2 is FQGNSA. The CDR3 is made up of 14 amino acids. The DNA for the CDR3 is TGTGCCAGCAGCTTAGGCGGAGGGAAAGAGACCCAGTACTTC. The encoded protein is CASSLGGGKETQYF.

The V gene is TRBV7-2, the J gene TRBJ1-3; D is undetermined. The V and J ends lost 4 bases and 2 bases respectively, with 6 bases between them. The CDR3 is 13 residues long. Germline values: CDR1 SGHTA, CDR2 FQGNSA. CDR3: CASSSKTGNTIYF. The CDR3, as DNA: TGTGCCAGCAGCTCTAAGACTGGAAACACCATATATTTT. Using reference TRBV7-2 and TRBJ1-3 for the parts outside the CDR3, the full variable domain is GAGVSQSPSNKVTEKGKDVELRCDPISGHTALYWYRQSLGQGLEFLIYFQGNSAPDKSGLPSDRFSAERTGGSVSTLTIQRTQQEDSAVYLCASSSKTGNTIYFGEGSWLTVV.

This clone appeared a single time. The chain carries TRBV6-2 or TRBV6-3 and TRBJ2-3, with 7 bases fitting TRBD1. V shed 6 bases and J 3 bases; nucleotides not matched to a gene: 12. CDR3 length: 16 amino acids. Germline CDR1 MNHEY, CDR2 SVGEGT. CDR3 nucleotide sequence: TGTGCCAGCAGATACCAGACAGGGCTGAGGACAGATACGCAGTATTTT. Residues: CASRYQTGLRTDTQYF.

This chain joins TRBV7-2 and TRBJ2-5; TRBD2 aligns across 8 bases. There are 16 residues in the CDR3. V was pared by 5 bases and J by 5 bases, with 13 bases of the junction left unmatched. The V gene's germline CDR1 is SGHTA and CDR2 FQGNSA. The CDR3, as DNA: TGTGCCAGCAGCCCGGGGAACGGGACTAGATCGGAGACCCAGTACTTC. This encodes CASSPGNGTRSETQYF.

The chain couples TRBV14 to TRBJ2-5; 11 bases fit TRBD2. Germline trimming cut 1 base from V and 1 base from J; bases unmatched to any gene: 11. Germline lookup yields CDR1 SGHDN and CDR2 FVKESK. The CDR3 is made up of 19 amino acids. CDR3 sequence: CASSQGSSLGLAAQETQYF. The CDR3 coding sequence is TGTGCCAGCAGCCAAGGCAGCTCCCTGGGACTAGCGGCCCAAGAGACCCAGTACTTC.

V gene TRBV18 combines with J gene TRBJ2-5; D gene ambiguous. Looked up from germline, CDR1 is KGHSH and CDR2 is LQKENI. The CDR3 sequence is 13 residues long. The ends were cut back, 6 bases at V and 1 base at J, with 9 bases in the middle. CDR3 sequence (DNA): TGTGCCAGCTCGGCAGGCTTCCAAGAGACCCAGTACTTC. Amino acid sequence: CASSAGFQETQYF. Variable domain in full (rest from reference TRBV18 and TRBJ2-5): NAGVMQNPRHLVRRRGQEARLRCSPMKGHSHVYWYRQLPEEGLKFMVYLQKENIIDESGMPKERFSAEFPKEGPSILRIQQVVRGDSAAYFCASSAGFQETQYFGPGTRLLVL.

The chain uses TRBV11-2 and TRBJ2-7, with 7 positions matching TRBD2. Germline V gene lookup returns CDR1 SGHAT and CDR2 FQNNGV. The CDR3 runs 15 residues. With V trimmed by 2 bases and J by 1 base, 5 bases remained unmatched. CDR3 DNA sequence: TGTGCCAGCAGCTTACAAGGCGGGAGTTCCTACGAGCAGTACTTC. It translates to CASSLQGGSSYEQYF.

Concerning this clone: Other DNA sequences in this specimen translate into the identical CDR3. This chain links TRBV6-5 with TRBJ1-1; TRBD1 agrees at 11 bases. The V gene's germline CDR1 is MNHEY and CDR2 SVGAGI. V shed 2 bases and J 6 bases; nucleotides not matched to a gene: 2. The CDR3 consists of 14 residues. The CDR3 protein is CASSYTGQGAEAFF. For the CDR3, the DNA is TGTGCCAGCAGTTACACGGGACAGGGGGCTGAAGCTTTCTTT.

The chain links TRBV27 to TRBJ2-1, with TRBD1 identical over 7 bases. CDR1 is MNHEY and CDR2 is SMNVEV in the germline V gene (reference sequence). The CDR3 has 16 amino acids. Trimming took 5 bases from V and 5 from J; bases not matched to a gene: 12. In nucleotides, the CDR3 is TGTGCCAGCAGTCCATGGGACAGCGGAAAAAACAATGAGCAGTTCTTC. Its protein product is CASSPWDSGKNNEQFF.

The chain is built from TRBV7-9 and TRBJ1-2, with 8 nucleotides matching TRBD1. Germline V gene data show CDR1 as SEHNR and CDR2 as FQNEAQ (reference sequence). This CDR3 contains 13 residues. After removal of 5 bases from V and 8 bases from J, the junction contained 7 bases not matched to a gene. CDR3 sequence: CASSTRTGSGYTF. CDR3 bases: TGTGCCAGCAGCACTCGGACAGGGTCGGGCTACACCTTC.

J is TRBJ1-2 and V is TRBV7-8; no clear D. There are 12 residues in the CDR3. With 3 bases removed from V and 2 bases from J, the gap between germline ends came to 4 bases. In germline, CDR1 is SGHVS, CDR2 FQNEAQ. CDR3 bases: TGTGCCAGCAGCTTTTCGAACTATGGCTACACCTTC. Encoded protein: CASSFSNYGYTF.

This clone was seen only once. The rearrangement joins TRBV19 to TRBJ2-7; 12 nucleotides match TRBD1. V gave up 5 bases and J gave up 2 bases; unmatched junction bases: 4. Germline lookup yields CDR1 LNHDA and CDR2 SQIVND (reference sequence). The CDR3 loop spans 15 amino acids. CDR3 in DNA: TGTGCCAGTAGTGGGGGACAGGGGGCAACCTACGAGCAGTACTTC. Its translation is CASSGGQGATYEQYF.

The gene calls are TRBV14 and TRBJ1-2; 11 positions agree with TRBD1. CDR1 is SGHDN and CDR2 is FVKESK in the germline V gene. This CDR3 region has 15 residues. V trimming: 4 bases; J trimming: 4 bases; junction bases outside the gene matches: 5. The CDR3 sequence is CASSPRTGGVYGYTF. CDR3 DNA: TGTGCCAGCAGCCCCCGGACAGGGGGCGTCTATGGCTACACCTTC.

The chain carries TRBV28 and TRBJ1-4; 9 bases are shared with TRBD1. This CDR3 is 15 amino acids long. Germline assignment: CDR1 MDHEN and CDR2 SYDVKM. V was clipped by 2 bases and J by 8 bases; unmatched bases: 6. The CDR3 nucleotides are TGTGCCAGCAGTTTAGGGGACAGGGTCAGGGAAAAACTGTTTTTT. Translating it yields CASSLGDRVREKLFF.

This clone was recorded once. This chain connects TRBV5-4 to TRBJ2-7, with D possibly TRBD2 on 5 matching bases. V was clipped by 4 bases and J by 1 base, with 12 bases between them. The CDR3 loop spans 14 amino acids. CDR1 and CDR2 from the germline V gene are SGHNT and YYREEE (reference sequence). CDR3 protein: CASSVPGESYEQYF. The CDR3 nucleotides are TGTGCCAGCAGCGTACCCGGGGAATCCTACGAGCAGTACTTC.

The rearrangement links TRBV9 to TRBJ2-5, with 9 bases that match TRBD2. CDR3 size: 16 residues. Losses at the gene ends were 0 bases for V and 5 bases for J; bases not matched to a gene: 8. The germline V gene encodes CDR1 SGDLS and CDR2 YYNGEE. The CDR3 here is CASSVAAGGLEETQYF. CDR3 coding DNA: TGTGCCAGCAGCGTAGCTGCGGGAGGGTTAGAGGAGACCCAGTACTTC.

The rearrangement links TRBV7-6 to TRBJ1-3, with 10 bases fitting TRBD1. V dropped 5 bases and J dropped 7; count of bases not matched to a gene: 5. From germline, CDR1 is SGHVS and CDR2 FNYEAQ. This CDR3 spans 14 amino acids. The chain's CDR3 is CASSHRTGGNTIYF. In nucleotides, the CDR3 is TGTGCCAGCAGCCACAGGACAGGGGGGAACACCATATATTTT.

This clone showed up just a few times. This sequence joins TRBV6-4 and TRBJ2-3, with D possibly TRBD2 on 6 matching bases. The CDR3 has 15 residues. Germline V lookup: CDR1 MRHNA, CDR2 SNTAGT. V shed 4 bases and J shed 0 bases, with 11 bases lying between them. This CDR3 reads CASSVNGGSTDTQYF. In nucleotides, the CDR3 is TGTGCCAGCAGTGTCAATGGGGGGAGCACAGATACGCAGTATTTT.

The V and J genes are TRBV9 and TRBJ2-3; TRBD1 is a possible D gene (6 bases). V gave up 0 bases and J gave up 0 bases, with 14 bases separating them. This CDR3 comprises 17 residues. Germline CDR1 SGDLS, CDR2 YYNGEE. The CDR3 sequence: CASSVGSRGESTDTQYF. CDR3 in DNA: TGTGCCAGCAGCGTAGGTTCCAGGGGAGAGAGCACAGATACGCAGTATTTT.